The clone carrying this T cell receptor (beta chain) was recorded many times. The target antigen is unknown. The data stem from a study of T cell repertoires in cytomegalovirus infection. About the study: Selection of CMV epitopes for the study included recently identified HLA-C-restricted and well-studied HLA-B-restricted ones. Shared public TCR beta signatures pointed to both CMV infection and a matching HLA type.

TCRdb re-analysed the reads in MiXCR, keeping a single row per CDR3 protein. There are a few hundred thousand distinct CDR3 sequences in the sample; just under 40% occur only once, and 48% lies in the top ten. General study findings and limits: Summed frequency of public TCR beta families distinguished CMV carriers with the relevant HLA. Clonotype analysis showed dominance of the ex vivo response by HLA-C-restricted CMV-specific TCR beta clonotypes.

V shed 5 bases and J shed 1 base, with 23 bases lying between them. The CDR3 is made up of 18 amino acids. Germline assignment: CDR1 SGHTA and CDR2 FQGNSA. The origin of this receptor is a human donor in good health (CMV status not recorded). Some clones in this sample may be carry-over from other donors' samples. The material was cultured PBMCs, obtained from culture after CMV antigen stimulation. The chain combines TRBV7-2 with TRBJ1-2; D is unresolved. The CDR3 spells CASSHQVGTVPVNYGYTF. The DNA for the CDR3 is TGTGCCAGCAGCCACCAGGTGGGAACAGTCCCAGTTAACTATGGCTACACCTTC.